The present T cell receptor beta chain was sequenced within a study of cytomegalovirus exposure and HLA in healthy donors. Study observations and caveats: Associated with cytomegalovirus, according to the listing, were around 160 TCR beta chains.

In regard to this clone: The antigen is undetermined.

The repertoire was sequenced with immunoSEQ multiplex PCR; TCRdb's copy has only in-frame clones and lacks some. The sample lists about 180,000 clones, approximately 81% occurring once. The sequence was obtained from a young man in good health and CMV-seropositive. Sequencing was carried out using PBMCs.

CDR3 sequence (DNA): TGTGCCAGCAGTCCCCTTCTCCGGGACTCTAATTCACCCCTCCACTTT. Translation gives CASSPLLRDSNSPLHF. This chain connects TRBV28 to TRBJ1-6, with D possibly TRBD1 on 5 matching bases. V shed 5 bases and J shed 6 bases, with 17 bases lying between them. The germline V gene encodes CDR1 MDHEN and CDR2 SYDVKM. There are 16 residues in the CDR3.